This T cell receptor beta chain was sequenced in a study of tumor-infiltrating lymphocytes in primary liver carcinoma. Study summary: Patients of both sexes were 30 to 69 years old. The study's findings and limits: Tumor-blood pairs (like tumor-adjacent pairs) overlapped less than tumor region pairs did.

Concerning this clonotype: Its antigen remains unidentified. This may be a read error: a much more frequent sequence differs by one nucleotide.

Using a constant-region primer together with ProtoScript II reverse transcriptase, TCR beta cDNA was made from roughly 520 ng of total RNA. Three nested multiplex PCR rounds, a slightly modified ARM-PCR, produced the libraries for TCR beta. A C-beta reverse primer and TRBV1-TRBV30 forward primers served in each of the first two PCR rounds, at 9 to 11 cycles apiece. From the multiplex PCR reads, TCRdb called clonotypes with MiXCR, one entry per CDR3 protein. The table records 330,000 or so distinct CDR3 sequences, 65% of them present only once. Blood RNA was derived from unsorted whole blood, and germline DNA was extracted too. This CDR3 contains 14 residues. Between the trimmed V and J ends, which lost 7 bases and 5 bases, there was a span of 17 bases. Germline V gene sequence: CDR1 MNHEY, CDR2 SVGEGT.

The chain joins TRBV6-2 or TRBV6-3 to TRBJ2-5; tentative D call: TRBD2 (6 bases). What was sequenced was peripheral blood. The clonotype originates from a man aged 35 to 55 with primary liver carcinoma and hepatitis B virus infection. The CDR3 loop is CASTGEATLETQYF. CDR3 DNA: TGTGCCAGCACCGGGGAGGCCACCTTGGAGACCCAGTACTTC.